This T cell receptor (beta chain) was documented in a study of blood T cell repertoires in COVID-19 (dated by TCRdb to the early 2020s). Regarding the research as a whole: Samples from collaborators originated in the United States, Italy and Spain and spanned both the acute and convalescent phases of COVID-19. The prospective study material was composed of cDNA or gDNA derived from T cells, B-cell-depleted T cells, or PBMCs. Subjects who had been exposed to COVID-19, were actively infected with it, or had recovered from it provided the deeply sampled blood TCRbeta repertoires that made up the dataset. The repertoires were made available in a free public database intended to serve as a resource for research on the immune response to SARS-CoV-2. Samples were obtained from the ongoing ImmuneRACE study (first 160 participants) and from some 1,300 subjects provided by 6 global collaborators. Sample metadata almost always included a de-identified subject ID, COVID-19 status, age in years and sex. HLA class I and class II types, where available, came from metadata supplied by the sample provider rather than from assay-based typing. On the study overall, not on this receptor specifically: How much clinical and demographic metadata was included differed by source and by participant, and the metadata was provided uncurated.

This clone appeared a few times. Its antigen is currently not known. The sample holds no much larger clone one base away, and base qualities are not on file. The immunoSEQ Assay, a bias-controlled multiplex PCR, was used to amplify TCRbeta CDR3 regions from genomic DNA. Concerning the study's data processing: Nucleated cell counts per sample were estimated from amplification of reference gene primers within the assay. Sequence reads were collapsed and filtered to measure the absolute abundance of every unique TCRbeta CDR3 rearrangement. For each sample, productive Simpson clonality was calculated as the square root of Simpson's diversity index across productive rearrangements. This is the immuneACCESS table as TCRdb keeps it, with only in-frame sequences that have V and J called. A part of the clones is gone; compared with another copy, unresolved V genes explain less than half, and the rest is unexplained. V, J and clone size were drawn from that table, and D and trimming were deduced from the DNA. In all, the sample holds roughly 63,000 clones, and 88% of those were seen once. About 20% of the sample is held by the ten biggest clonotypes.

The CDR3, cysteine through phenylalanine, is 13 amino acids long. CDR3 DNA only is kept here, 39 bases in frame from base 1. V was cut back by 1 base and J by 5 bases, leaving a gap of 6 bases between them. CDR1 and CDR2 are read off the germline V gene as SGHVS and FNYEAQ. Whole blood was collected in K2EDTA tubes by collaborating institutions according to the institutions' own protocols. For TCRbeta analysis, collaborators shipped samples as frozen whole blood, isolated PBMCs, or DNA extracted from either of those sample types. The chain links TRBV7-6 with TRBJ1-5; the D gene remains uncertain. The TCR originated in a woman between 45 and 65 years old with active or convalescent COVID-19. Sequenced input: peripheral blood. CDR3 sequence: CASSLGRDQPQHF. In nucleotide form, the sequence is TGTGCCAGCAGCTTAGGTCGCGATCAGCCCCAGCATTTT.